A selection of T cell receptor beta chains follows, all from one sample in a study of PD-1 blockade in mismatch repair-deficient tumors. Libraries were prepared by immunoSEQ multiplex PCR; TCRdb keeps only in-frame clonotypes and omits some of them. The sample holds roughly 32,000 clones; approximately 84% are singletons and the top ten take about 3.7%. The sample was PBMCs, taken 6 to 7 weeks after starting pembrolizumab. These receptors were collected from an adult with mismatch repair-deficient cancer. The CDR3 runs from the conserved cysteine through the conserved F or W. The D gene is left open where the match is weak. A clone size is listed for some rows: how often the clone was seen (once, few, many), or a class if it is expanded.

TRBV10-3	-	TRBJ1-1	13	TRBD1	CAIDRGSGTEAFF	TGTGCCATTGACAGGGGTTCCGGCACTGAAGCTTTCTTT
TRBV10-1	-	TRBJ2-2	15	-	CASSAIRGNTGELFF	TGCGCCAGCAGTGCGATACGGGGGAACACCGGGGAGCTGTTTTTT
TRBV7-9	few	TRBJ2-5	13	-	CASSLSVEETQYF	TGTGCCAGCAGCTTATCAGTCGAAGAGACCCAGTACTTC
TRBV4-2	-	TRBJ2-5	15	TRBD1	CASSQARQGAETQYF	TGTGCCAGCAGCCAAGCCCGACAGGGTGCAGAGACCCAGTACTTC
TRBV2	-	TRBJ2-1	15	TRBD2	CASTGTSGFYNEQFF	TGTGCCAGCACCGGGACTAGCGGATTTTACAATGAGCAGTTCTTC
TRBV4-1	-	TRBJ1-4	16	TRBD1	CASSQGQTGVGEKLFF	TGCGCCAGCAGCCAAGGACAGACAGGGGTCGGGGAAAAACTGTTTTTT
TRBV11-3	-	TRBJ1-6	16	TRBD1	CASSSDRGLGNSPLHF	TGTGCCAGCAGCTCCGACAGGGGTTTGGGTAATTCACCCCTCCACTTT
TRBV28	few	TRBJ2-7	13	-	CASLNTGTYEQYF	TGTGCCAGCCTCAATACGGGAACCTACGAGCAGTACTTC
TRBV19	-	TRBJ2-7	14	-	CASSAGTRDYEQYF	TGTGCCAGTAGTGCCGGGACACGAGACTACGAGCAGTACTTC
TRBV19	-	TRBJ2-7	15	TRBD2	CASSSRLAGVQEQYF	TGTGCCAGTAGTTCCCGACTAGCGGGAGTTCAGGAGCAGTACTTC
TRBV29-1	-	TRBJ2-3	14	TRBD2	CSVGTSGSTDTQYF	TGCAGCGTTGGGACTAGCGGTAGCACAGATACGCAGTATTTT
TRBV5-1	-	TRBJ2-5	13	-	CASSSQGGETQYF	TGCGCCAGCAGTTCTCAGGGTGGGGAGACCCAGTACTTC
TRBV7-2	-	TRBJ2-1	11	-	CASSFSGEQFF	TGTGCCAGCAGCTTTTCGGGAGAGCAGTTCTTC
TRBV5-6	-	TRBJ1-3	18	TRBD1	CASSLRGQRIPSGNTIYF	TGTGCCAGCAGCTTGAGGGGGCAGAGGATACCCTCTGGAAACACCATATATTTT
TRBV28	-	TRBJ2-1	19	TRBD2	CASTNRAGPSGMINNEQFF	TGTGCCTCTACTAACCGGGCAGGGCCGAGCGGGATGATAAACAATGAGCAGTTCTTC
TRBV15	-	TRBJ1-1	15	-	CATSRDPQLNTEAFF	TGTGCCACCAGCAGAGATCCACAGCTGAACACTGAAGCTTTCTTT
TRBV7-2	few	TRBJ2-7	12	TRBD1	CASSYRGYEQYF	TGTGCCAGCAGCTACAGGGGCTACGAGCAGTACTTC
TRBV6-4	-	TRBJ1-5	14	-	CASRQGRMNQPQHF	TGTGCCAGCAGACAGGGTAGGATGAATCAGCCCCAGCATTTT
TRBV18	-	TRBJ2-1	15	-	CASSLGRNSYNEQFF	TGTGCCAGCTCACTGGGCCGTAACTCCTACAATGAGCAGTTCTTC
TRBV18	-	TRBJ1-1	14	-	CASSPGQPNTEAFF	TGTGCCAGCTCACCCGGACAGCCGAACACTGAAGCTTTCTTT
TRBV7-2	-	TRBJ2-2	13	-	CASRGRPMGELFF	TGTGCCAGCAGGGGCCGGCCTATGGGGGAGCTGTTTTTT
TRBV29-1	-	TRBJ1-1	13	-	CSVPDSGDTEAFF	TGCAGCGTTCCCGACAGTGGGGACACTGAAGCTTTCTTT
TRBV5-1	few	TRBJ2-7	14	TRBD2	CASSLSTSGYEQYF	TGCGCCAGCAGCTTGTCTACTAGCGGGTACGAGCAGTACTTC
TRBV6-1	few	TRBJ2-7	14	TRBD2	CANSPGLGPYEQYF	TGTGCCAATTCCCCGGGACTAGGCCCCTACGAGCAGTACTTC
TRBV5-8	-	TRBJ1-5	13	-	CASSYEGVGPQHF	TGTGCCAGCAGTTACGAAGGGGTTGGGCCCCAGCATTTT
TRBV7-9	few	TRBJ2-7	15	TRBD1	CASSLGGTAAYEQYF	TGTGCCAGCAGCTTAGGAGGGACAGCAGCCTACGAGCAGTACTTC
TRBV28	few	TRBJ2-2	15	-	CASSAGLWGSGELFF	TGTGCCAGCAGTGCGGGGCTTTGGGGTAGCGGGGAGCTGTTTTTT
TRBV7-9	-	TRBJ2-4	12	-	CASSLVTQHRYF	TGTGCCAGCAGCTTAGTAACCCAACACCGGTACTTC
TRBV28	-	TRBJ2-7	14	TRBD2	CARGRSGRTYEQYF	TGTGCCAGGGGTCGGAGCGGGAGAACCTACGAGCAGTACTTC
TRBV7-8	-	TRBJ1-5	16	-	CASSFEGRAYNQPQHF	TGTGCCAGCAGCTTCGAAGGCAGGGCCTACAATCAGCCCCAGCATTTT
TRBV5-6	-	TRBJ2-1	18	-	CASSSLVGGGGFNNEQFF	TGTGCCAGCAGCTCCTTAGTTGGGGGAGGGGGTTTTAACAATGAGCAGTTCTTC
TRBV6-1	-	TRBJ2-7	15	TRBD1	CASSAAGTGPYEQYF	TGTGCCAGCAGCGCAGCCGGGACAGGGCCCTACGAGCAGTACTTC
TRBV23-1	-	TRBJ2-1	14	TRBD1	CASLGTGWHNEQFF	TGCGCCAGCCTAGGGACAGGGTGGCACAATGAGCAGTTCTTC
TRBV7-2	-	TRBJ1-5	15	-	CASSLFRGSFQPQHF	TGTGCCAGCAGCTTATTTAGGGGGTCTTTTCAGCCCCAGCATTTT
TRBV23-1	-	TRBJ2-6	15	-	CLAGIPPSGANVLTF	TGTCTTGCCGGGATACCCCCCTCTGGGGCCAACGTCCTGACTTTC
TRBV5-1	-	TRBJ2-3	16	TRBD2	CASSPGVAGLGDTQYF	TGCGCCAGCAGCCCCGGGGTAGCGGGACTCGGAGATACGCAGTATTTT
TRBV6-5	-	TRBJ1-3	13	TRBD1	CASSRTGGNTIYF	TGTGCCAGCAGTAGGACAGGGGGAAACACCATATATTTT
TRBV6-1	-	TRBJ1-5	15	-	CASSDWALSNQPQHF	TGTGCCAGCAGTGACTGGGCCCTTAGCAATCAGCCCCAGCATTTT
TRBV4-1	-	TRBJ1-1	19	TRBD1	CASSLRYTGTGNPNTEAFF	TGCGCCAGCAGCCTGAGATATACCGGGACAGGGAATCCGAACACTGAAGCTTTCTTT
TRBV27	-	TRBJ1-5	16	-	CASSLTPGSPPRPQHF	TGTGCCAGCAGTTTAACACCAGGTTCCCCCCCCCGGCCCCAGCATTTT
TRBV6-5	-	TRBJ1-2	14	-	CASSRGGIPYGYTF	TGTGCCAGCAGTAGGGGTGGGATCCCTTATGGCTACACCTTC
TRBV27	-	TRBJ1-3	16	TRBD1	CASSTGQGAPGNTIYF	TGTGCCAGCAGTACAGGACAGGGCGCCCCTGGAAACACCATATATTTT
TRBV10-3	-	TRBJ2-7	14	-	CAISEGGWAYEQYF	TGTGCCATCAGTGAAGGCGGATGGGCCTACGAGCAGTACTTC
TRBV10-1	-	TRBJ1-1	13	-	CASSEQGPGEAFF	TGCGCCAGCAGTGAGCAGGGGCCGGGTGAAGCTTTCTTT
TRBV5-5	few	TRBJ2-7	13	-	CASLGRESYEQYF	TGTGCCAGCCTGGGCCGAGAATCCTACGAGCAGTACTTC
TRBV11-2	-	TRBJ2-5	15	TRBD1	CASSTGTGGYETQYF	TGTGCCAGCAGCACCGGGACAGGGGGGTACGAGACCCAGTACTTC
TRBV27	-	TRBJ2-7	19	-	CASSLSATGTRDFSYEQYF	TGTGCCAGCAGTTTATCGGCTACGGGTACCCGGGACTTCTCCTACGAGCAGTACTTC
TRBV6-1	medium-sized	TRBJ1-4	14	TRBD1	CASSVGRGQEKLFF	TGTGCCAGCAGTGTCGGGAGGGGGCAAGAAAAACTGTTTTTT
TRBV5-5	-	TRBJ2-6	16	TRBD1	CASNPGGPSGANVLTF	TGTGCCAGTAACCCAGGGGGCCCCTCTGGGGCCAACGTCCTGACTTTC
TRBV11-1	-	TRBJ2-1	11	-	CASSDKVEQFF	TGTGCCAGCAGCGACAAAGTTGAGCAGTTCTTC
TRBV7-2	-	TRBJ2-7	15	TRBD2	CASSFRTSGTYEQYF	TGTGCCAGCAGCTTTCGGACTAGCGGAACCTACGAGCAGTACTTC
TRBV7-3	-	TRBJ2-5	13	-	CASSLTPGETQYF	TGTGCCAGCAGCTTAACCCCCGGAGAGACCCAGTACTTC
TRBV5-1	few	TRBJ2-7	22	TRBD1	CASSLDVWDREASGPISYEQYF	TGCGCCAGCAGCTTGGACGTTTGGGACAGGGAGGCTAGCGGACCGATCTCCTACGAGCAGTACTTC